What follows are 23 T cell receptor beta chains derived from one specimen sequenced in a study of Graves' ophthalmopathy and Graves' hyperthyroidism. The authors amplified TCR beta CDR3 regions from RNA transcripts. After a first-round RT-PCR with HTBI primers, a second-round multiplex PCR was run. TCRdb independently ran MiXCR on the multiplex PCR reads; one entry per CDR3 protein. Seen here are over a million distinct CDR3 sequences, roughly two fifths observed once, and the top ten hold approximately 10%. What was sequenced was peripheral blood or thyroid tissue (not recorded which). The receptors originated from an adult man with Graves' hyperthyroidism.

This rearrangement joins TRBV24-1 to TRBJ1-2; D is possibly TRBD1 (5 bases). The CDR3 extends over 17 amino acids. Trimming took 5 bases from V and 3 from J, leaving 21 bases between them. CDR1 is KGHDR and CDR2 is SFDVKD in the germline V gene. CDR3 in amino acids: CATSAPSGAVEDYGYTF. Here the CDR3 DNA reads TGTGCCACCAGTGCCCCCTCCGGGGCAGTAGAGGACTATGGCTACACCTTC.

The chain is built from TRBV13 and TRBJ1-1; 7 bases fit TRBD1. This CDR3 is built from 15 residues. V was pared by 3 bases and J by 3 bases, with 7 bases of the junction left unmatched. Germline CDR1 PRHDT, CDR2 FYEKMQ (reference sequence). The chain's CDR3 is CASSFPSRGDTEAFF. The CDR3 bases are TGTGCCAGCAGCTTTCCCAGCAGGGGGGACACTGAAGCTTTCTTT.

The chain recombines TRBV19 with TRBJ2-5, with TRBD1 identical over 8 bases. CDR3 size: 11 residues. The germline gives CDR1 LNHDA, CDR2 SQIVND (reference sequence). Trimming at V came to 6 bases and at J to 9 bases, leaving 3 bases not matched to a gene. The CDR3 loop is CASRQGESQYF. The CDR3 DNA reads TGTGCCAGTAGACAGGGGGAGTCCCAGTACTTC.

This clonotype was seen many times. The rearrangement joins TRBV13 to TRBJ1-5; D is possibly TRBD1 (6 bases). V lost 2 bases to trimming and J lost 10 bases, with 9 bases between them. Per germline, CDR1 PRHDT and CDR2 FYEKMQ (reference sequence). The CDR3 contains 12 residues. CDR3 in DNA: TGTGCCAGCAGCTTAACACAGGGCCCCCAGCATTTT. Translating gives CASSLTQGPQHF. Drawing the rest from reference TRBV13 and TRBJ1-5, the complete variable domain is AAGVIQSPRHLIKEKRETATLKCYPIPRHDTVYWYQQGPGQDPQFLISFYEKMQSDKGSIPDRFSAQQFSDYHSELNMSSLELGDSALYFCASSLTQGPQHFGDGTRLSIL.

V usage is TRBV6-6 and J usage is TRBJ1-1; tentative D call: TRBD1 (5 bases). The CDR3 is made up of 15 amino acids. The germline V gene has CDR1 MNHNY and CDR2 SVGAGI (reference sequence). The V end was cut by 5 bases, the J end by 0 bases, with 13 bases between. CDR3: CASSPRQQMNTEAFF. CDR3 in DNA: TGTGCCAGCAGTCCACGACAGCAAATGAACACTGAAGCTTTCTTT.

In regard to this clonotype: Being one base from a much bigger clone, this may be a read error. This chain uses TRBV10-3 with TRBJ1-1; weak D call: TRBD1 (6 bases). The CDR3 totals 12 residues. V dropped 10 bases and J dropped 0 bases, with 9 bases sitting between them. CDR1 ENHRY and CDR2 SYGVKD come from the germline V gene. The CDR3 coding sequence is TGTGCCAACAGGGCCTTGAACACTGAAGCTTTCTTT. Translation: CANRALNTEAFF.

This clonotype was seen many times. The J gene is TRBJ2-7, the V gene TRBV14; D may be TRBD2 (5 bases). The CDR3 is 15 residues long. Germline-derived CDR1 and CDR2 are SGHDN and FVKESK. Trimming left V 2 bases short and J 0 bases short, with 11 bases between. CDR3 protein: CASSQRLGSSYEQYF. CDR3 nucleotides: TGTGCCAGCAGCCAACGACTGGGGAGCTCCTACGAGCAGTACTTC.

The chain has TRBV15 and TRBJ2-2; either TRBD1 or TRBD2 may fit D (6 bases each). The length of the CDR3 is 13 residues. The germline CDR1 and CDR2 sequences are LNHNV and YYDKDF (reference sequence). The V gene lost 10 bases and the J gene lost 7 bases, with 16 bases spanning the gap. The CDR3 loop reads CAIPGAFGGELFF. The CDR3 nucleotides read TGTGCCATACCGGGGGCATTCGGCGGGGAGCTGTTTTTT.

The chain uses TRBV7-2 and TRBJ2-7, with 9 bases that match TRBD2. The end of the DNA aligns better with TRBJ2-1, so the J call may be wrong. CDR1 and CDR2 from the germline V gene are SGHTA and FQGNSA. The CDR3 totals 15 residues. The CDR3 nucleotides are TGTGCCAGCAGCGGAGCGGGAGGCTCCTACAATGAGCAGTTCTTC. It specifies CASSGAGGSYNEQFF.

This clonotype was counted a few times. The chain combines TRBV2 with TRBJ1-2, with D unresolved. Germline V gene lookup returns CDR1 SNHLY and CDR2 FYNNEI. The CDR3 runs to 13 residues. V lost 3 bases and J lost 5, with 10 bases in between. The CDR3 DNA follows: TGTGCCAGCAGTGACGGCCGTCAATATGGCTACACCTTC. Its protein is CASSDGRQYGYTF. The full variable domain, in which reference TRBV2 and TRBJ1-2 provide the parts outside the CDR3, is EPEVTQTPSHQVTQMGQEVILRCVPISNHLYFYWYRQILGQKVEFLVSFYNNEISEKSEIFDDQFSVERPDGSNFTLKIRSTKLEDSAMYFCASSDGRQYGYTFGSGTRLTVV.

There are a few counts of this clonotype. The chain uses TRBV12-3 or TRBV12-4 and TRBJ2-7; possible D gene TRBD1, 5 bases. The CDR3 length is 15 residues. The germline V and J ends were trimmed by 3 bases and 3 bases, with 15 bases remaining between them. CDR3 in amino acids: CASSFGQGDVYEQYF. The DNA of the CDR3 is TGTGCCAGCAGTTTTGGGCAGGGCGATGTCTACGAGCAGTACTTC.

The rearrangement joins TRBV7-9 to TRBJ2-7; possibly TRBD1 for D (6 bases). Trimming pared 11 bases from V and 0 bases from J, leaving 17 bases between. Germline CDR1 reads SEHNR; CDR2 reads FQNEAQ (reference sequence). This CDR3 spans 14 amino acids. For the CDR3, the DNA is TGTGCCTGGGGACCCAGGGGTAGCTCCTACGAGCAGTACTTC. Amino acid sequence: CAWGPRGSSYEQYF.

This clonotype has at least ten counts. A read error is possible here, since a much larger clone lies one base away. This chain links TRBV29-1 with TRBJ2-6, with a tentative D call TRBD1 (7 bases). The CDR3 is 14 amino acids. The V end was cut by 4 bases, the J end by 2 bases, with 9 bases between. CDR1 and CDR2 from the germline V gene are SQVTM and ANQGSEA. CDR3 nucleotides: TGCAGCGTTGCAGGGGGGCCTGGGGCCAACGTCCTGACTTTC. Protein sequence: CSVAGGPGANVLTF.

The chain links TRBV6-1 to TRBJ2-7; D might be TRBD2 (7 bases). V dropped 10 bases and J dropped 0 bases, with 13 bases sitting between them. Germline V gives CDR1 MNHNS, CDR2 SASEGT. The CDR3 contains 13 residues. The CDR3 DNA follows: TGTGCCAACGGGGCGGGGGCCTCCTACGAGCAGTACTTC. This sequence encodes CANGAGASYEQYF.

The rearrangement links TRBV6-5 to TRBJ2-5, with no clear D. Germline CDR1 and CDR2: MNHEY and SVGAGI. Trimming pared 7 bases from V and 2 bases from J, leaving 8 bases between. The CDR3 runs to 12 residues. CDR3: CASKEDQETQYF. CDR3 DNA: TGTGCCAGCAAAGAAGATCAAGAGACCCAGTACTTC.

The genes are TRBV20-1 and TRBJ1-2; D may be TRBD1 (5 bases). The CDR3 sequence is 12 residues long. Trimming removed 3 bases at V and 0 bases at J, with 5 bases between. Germline CDR1 is DFQATT and CDR2 is SNEGSKA (reference sequence). The CDR3 sequence: CSARGPNYGYTF. CDR3 sequence (DNA): TGCAGTGCTAGGGGACCTAACTATGGCTACACCTTC.

This clonotype was seen only a few times. The rearrangement links TRBV3-1 to TRBJ1-6; D possibly corresponds to TRBD1 (5 bases). This CDR3 is 13 amino acids long. Trimming shortened V by 8 bases and J by 7 bases, and 12 bases separated the two germline ends. Per germline, CDR1 LGHDT and CDR2 YNNKEL (reference sequence). CDR3 DNA: TGTGCCAGCCAGGGATTCGGGAATTCACCCCTCCACTTT. Encoded protein: CASQGFGNSPLHF.

This clonotype was observed a handful of times. J is TRBJ2-7 and V is TRBV20-1; 7 bases align to TRBD1. J lost 5 bases, V lost 8 bases, and 9 bases had no gene match. The CDR3 totals 12 residues. The germline V gene has CDR1 DFQATT and CDR2 SNEGSKA (reference sequence). The CDR3 reads CSLDREMDEQYF. CDR3 DNA: TGCAGTTTAGACAGGGAGATGGACGAGCAGTACTTC.

This chain connects TRBV20-1 to TRBJ1-5, with TRBD1 matching over 9 bases. V gave up 4 bases and J gave up 0 bases; unmatched junction bases: 10. The CDR3 consists of 17 residues. Per germline, CDR1 DFQATT and CDR2 SNEGSKA (reference sequence). The CDR3 loop reads CSATERDRVNSNQPQHF. In nucleotides, the CDR3 is TGCAGTGCTACCGAGAGGGACAGGGTTAATAGCAATCAGCCCCAGCATTTT.

Notes on this clonotype: This may be a read error, as it is one base from a much larger clone. The chain has TRBV29-1 and TRBJ2-7; D gene ambiguous. Deletions cut 7 bases from V and 2 bases from J, with 12 bases between. Germline V gene lookup returns CDR1 SQVTM and CDR2 ANQGSEA. This CDR3 is built from 12 residues. This chain's CDR3 is CSETLKTYEQYF. CDR3 DNA: TGCAGCGAGACCTTAAAAACCTACGAGCAGTACTTC.

The chain employs TRBV24-1 and TRBJ2-7; D gene ambiguous. There are 14 residues in the CDR3. CDR1 is KGHDR and CDR2 is SFDVKD in the germline V gene. V was pared by 9 bases and J by 2 bases, with 16 bases between. This chain's CDR3 is CATFESLVPYEQYF. As DNA, the CDR3 is TGTGCCACCTTCGAGTCGCTAGTCCCCTACGAGCAGTACTTC.

As regards this clonotype: Given a much more abundant clone one base away, this may be a read error. The chain carries TRBV20-1 and TRBJ2-7; D not certain. CDR1 is DFQATT, CDR2 SNEGSKA, per germline (reference sequence). This CDR3 contains 14 residues. As DNA, the CDR3 is TGCAGTGTTAGATTGCGATCCATCTCCTACGAGCAGTACTTC. Translation: CSVRLRSISYEQYF.

The chain uses TRBV15 and TRBJ1-3, with 7 bases fitting TRBD1. Trimming removed 5 bases from V and 1 base from J; junction bases left unmatched: 8. The V gene's germline CDR1 is LNHNV and CDR2 YYDKDF (reference sequence). The CDR3 runs 16 residues. CDR3 sequence (DNA): TGTGCCACCAGCTTGAGTGAGGGGGCTTCTGGAAACACCATATATTTT. Amino acid sequence: CATSLSEGASGNTIYF.